This TCR beta chain was sequenced for a study of cytomegalovirus exposure and HLA in healthy donors. Study-wide points: About 90% or about 30% of the time was how often most TCR beta V segments were productive, according to an earlier analysis. Later analysis suggested links between common viral pathogens and several top significant clusters. TCR beta V- and J-gene trimming, according to a later analysis, was linked to a missense DCLRE1C variant.

For this clone: Its antigen is currently unknown.

PCR employed 60 Vbeta and 13 Jbeta primers. Sequenced by immunoSEQ multiplex PCR; TCRdb stores in-frame clones only, minus some. The table includes 65,000 to 90,000 clones, 86% detected once. All donors participated as healthy donors of bone marrow. V lost 1 base to trimming and J lost 2 bases; unmatched junction nucleotides: 5. The CDR3 spans 16 residues. Germline CDR1 reads SGHVS; CDR2 reads FQNEAQ. Sequenced material: PBMCs. This chain links TRBV7-8 with TRBJ2-7; 10 positions match TRBD2. This TCR was sampled from a woman in her 30s in good health and CMV-seronegative. This CDR3 is CASSLVPLAGAYEQYF. In nucleotides, the CDR3 is TGTGCCAGCAGCTTAGTCCCCCTAGCGGGGGCCTACGAGCAGTACTTC.